The source of this T cell receptor beta chain is a study of blood T cells in healthy people across ages. Study observations and caveats: Estimates drawn from one million T cells were deemed to understate diversity.

Germline CDR1 and CDR2: MGHRA and YSYEKL. V lost 4 bases to trimming and J lost 1 base; unmatched junction nucleotides: 15. The CDR3 has 21 residues. Together with a sample-barcoded 5' primer, a J-beta primer mix was included in a second PCR lasting about 6 to 11 cycles. MiXCR was run by TCRdb on the 5' RACE reads, yielding one entry per CDR3 protein. This sample has almost 300,000 distinct CDR3 sequences, with about 25% found just once. This clonotype occurred a few times. Antigen unknown. The sequenced material came from blood. V is TRBV4-1 and J is TRBJ2-4; TRBD2 agrees at 14 bases. This clonotype was obtained from a woman in her 70s in good health. The CDR3 DNA sequence: TGCGCCAGCAGCCCTAAATCCACCGGGACTAGCGGGAGCGACGCCAAAAACATTCAGTACTTC. This sequence encodes CASSPKSTGTSGSDAKNIQYF.